These T cell receptor beta chains were read from a single sample in a study of regulatory T cells in long-lasting Graves disease. TCRdb itself ran the multiplex PCR reads through MiXCR, one entry per CDR3 protein. There are a few hundred thousand distinct CDR3 sequences in the sample; about a sixth occur only once, and roughly 27% lies in the top ten. The sample also formed part of further work on T cells in Graves' hyperthyroidism and ophthalmopathy.

The sequences come from peripheral blood mononuclear cells (PBMCs), collected at new diagnosis, from a patient treated with antithyroid drugs. Receptors originate from a middle-aged man with Graves disease. CDR3s include the opening cysteine and the closing phenylalanine or tryptophan. The order of the fields is clone size, J gene, D gene, V gene, CDR3 protein, CDR3 DNA. The D gene is left open where the match is weak. Only some rows state a clone size, as once, few, many or a class for expanded clones.

>many|TRBJ1-5|TRBD1|TRBV10-1
CASSEGTVINNQPQHF
TGCGCCAGCAGCGAGGGGACAGTTATCAACAATCAGCCCCAGCATTTT
>NA|TRBJ2-3|TRBD2|TRBV9
CASGPPLAGSTDTQYF
TGTGCCAGCGGACCCCCCTTAGCGGGGAGCACAGATACGCAGTATTTT
>many|TRBJ2-7|NA|TRBV12-3/TRBV12-4
CASSRMTGVNYEQYF
TGTGCCAGCAGTCGGATGACAGGAGTAAACTACGAGCAGTACTTC
>few|TRBJ2-7|NA|TRBV12-3/TRBV12-4
CASSLQGTEQYF
TGTGCCAGCAGTTTACAGGGTACCGAGCAGTACTTC
>few|TRBJ2-2|NA|TRBV20-1
CSARWRAENTGELFF
TGCAGTGCTAGGTGGCGGGCAGAAAACACCGGGGAGCTGTTTTTT
>NA|TRBJ2-7|TRBD1|TRBV6-1
CASSPTGQDYYEQYF
TGTGCCAGCAGTCCTACGGGACAGGACTACTACGAGCAGTACTTC
>many|TRBJ1-4|NA|TRBV9
CASSVGATNEKLFF
TGTGCCAGCAGCGTAGGGGCAACTAATGAAAAACTGTTTTTT
>NA|TRBJ2-2|NA|TRBV6-2/TRBV6-3
CASLTGNTGELFF
TGTGCCAGCTTGACAGGGAACACCGGGGAGCTGTTTTTT
>many|TRBJ2-5|NA|TRBV29-1
CSVRPPDKTQYF
TGCAGCGTTCGACCGCCCGACAAGACCCAGTACTTC
>NA|TRBJ1-6|NA|TRBV15
CATSRDQGIDSPLHF
TGTGCCACCAGCAGAGACCAGGGGATTGATTCACCCCTCCACTTT
>many|TRBJ1-1|TRBD1|TRBV12-3/TRBV12-4
CASRGQGVTEAFF
TGTGCCAGCAGGGGACAGGGGGTTACTGAAGCTTTCTTT
>many|TRBJ1-3|NA|TRBV2
CASSYNSGNTIYF
TGTGCCAGCAGCTACAACTCTGGAAACACCATATATTTT
>NA|TRBJ2-5|TRBD2|TRBV6-5
CASSYWSGGQETQYF
TGTGCCAGCAGTTACTGGAGCGGGGGGCAAGAGACCCAGTACTTC
>many|TRBJ2-3|NA|TRBV28
CASSLFSDSGTDTQYF
TGTGCCAGCAGTTTATTCTCGGACTCAGGCACAGATACGCAGTATTTT
>many|TRBJ2-3|NA|TRBV7-3
CASSLMGLPTDTQYF
TGTGCCAGCAGCTTAATGGGACTGCCCACAGATACGCAGTATTTT
>many|TRBJ1-5|NA|TRBV20-1
CSAREGGMRQPQHF
TGCAGTGCTAGAGAGGGAGGGATGCGTCAGCCCCAGCATTTT
>many|TRBJ1-5|NA|TRBV6-2/TRBV6-3
CASSYISLNQPQHF
TGTGCCAGCAGTTACATCTCATTAAATCAGCCCCAGCATTTT
>NA|TRBJ2-6|NA|TRBV15
CATSNGILVSGANVLTF
TGTGCCACCAGTAACGGGATTCTTGTCTCTGGGGCCAACGTCCTGACTTTC
>many|TRBJ2-2|NA|TRBV12-3/TRBV12-4
CASSSTSTGVAGDTGELFF
TGTGCCAGCAGCTCCACATCCACCGGAGTGGCAGGAGACACCGGGGAGCTGTTTTTT
>many|TRBJ2-3|NA|TRBV10-3
CAISDDRTDTQYF
TGTGCCATCAGTGACGACAGGACAGATACGCAGTATTTT
>many|TRBJ2-5|NA|TRBV20-1
CSARPQGGQTQYF
TGCAGTGCTAGACCCCAGGGAGGTCAGACCCAGTACTTC
>many|TRBJ1-2|NA|TRBV5-1
CASSSDHPDTTYGYTF
TGCGCCAGCAGCTCTGACCACCCTGACACTACCTATGGCTACACCTTC
>many|TRBJ1-1|NA|TRBV30
CAWSTDSNTEAFF
TGTGCCTGGAGCACTGACTCGAACACTGAAGCTTTCTTT
>few|TRBJ1-5|NA|TRBV10-3
CAITEGSNQPQHF
TGTGCCATCACCGAGGGCAGCAATCAGCCCCAGCATTTT
>few|TRBJ2-3|TRBD1|TRBV25-1
CASSEGAGGTDTQYF
TGTGCCAGCAGTGAAGGTGCAGGGGGTACAGATACGCAGTATTTT